This T cell receptor beta chain stems from a study of blood T cell repertoires in COVID-19. Study background: T cells, B-cell-depleted T cells, or PBMCs supplied cDNA or gDNA.

The protocol was immunoSEQ multiplex PCR, while the TCRdb copy is restricted to in-frame clones and leaves out a portion. The profile shows about 320,000 clones, 85% to 90% of them singletons. Looked up from germline, CDR1 is MNHEY and CDR2 is SVGAGI. V was clipped by 6 bases and J by 1 base, with 11 bases between them. The CDR3 extends over 14 amino acids. Individuals aged about 18 to 90 years were recruited from 20 to 25 US areas. The sequenced material came from PBMCs or T cells enriched from blood (not recorded which). The chain recombines TRBV6-5 with TRBJ2-3; D is undetermined. The source of this sequence is a woman aged 18-29 years who had recovered from COVID-19. CDR3 bases: TGTGCCAGCAGGCGTGCTCGGGGCACAGATACGCAGTATTTT. Its translation is CASRRARGTDTQYF.